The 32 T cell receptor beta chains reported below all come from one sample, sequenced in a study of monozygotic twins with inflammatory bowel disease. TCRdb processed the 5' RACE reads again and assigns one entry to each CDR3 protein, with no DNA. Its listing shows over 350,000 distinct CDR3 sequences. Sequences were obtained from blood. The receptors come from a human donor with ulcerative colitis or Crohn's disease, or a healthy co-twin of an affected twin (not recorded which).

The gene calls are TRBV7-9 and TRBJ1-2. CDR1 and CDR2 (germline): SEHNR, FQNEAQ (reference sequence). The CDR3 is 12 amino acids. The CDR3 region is CASSRSLGGYTF. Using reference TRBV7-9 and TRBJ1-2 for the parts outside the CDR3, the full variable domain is DTGVSQNPRHKITKRGQNVTFRCDPISEHNRLYWYRQTLGQGPEFLTYFQNEAQLEKSRLLSDRFSAERPKGSFSTLEIQRTEQGDSAMYLCASSRSLGGYTFGSGTRLTVV.

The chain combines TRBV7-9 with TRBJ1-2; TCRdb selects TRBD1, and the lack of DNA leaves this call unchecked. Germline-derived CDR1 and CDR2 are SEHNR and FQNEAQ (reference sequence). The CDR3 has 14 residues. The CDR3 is CASSAQTGNYGYTF.

This CDR3 is CASIQNRGAKNIQYF. V is TRBV6-1 and J is TRBJ2-4; TCRdb returns TRBD1, unconfirmable since there is no DNA. The CDR3 has 15 amino acids. Germline CDR1 is MNHNS and CDR2 is SASEGT.

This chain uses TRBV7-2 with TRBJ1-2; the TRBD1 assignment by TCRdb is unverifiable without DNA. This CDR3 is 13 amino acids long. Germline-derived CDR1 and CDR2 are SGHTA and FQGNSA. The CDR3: CASMSGGGYGYTF. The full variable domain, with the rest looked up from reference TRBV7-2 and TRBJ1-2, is GAGVSQSPSNKVTEKGKDVELRCDPISGHTALYWYRQSLGQGLEFLIYFQGNSAPDKSGLPSDRFSAERTGGSVSTLTIQRTQQEDSAVYLCASMSGGGYGYTFGSGTRLTVV.

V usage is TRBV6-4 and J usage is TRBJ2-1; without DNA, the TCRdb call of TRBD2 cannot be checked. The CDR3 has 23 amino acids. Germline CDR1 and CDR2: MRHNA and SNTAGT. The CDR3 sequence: CASSDHKRRTSGGPIAMYNEQFF.

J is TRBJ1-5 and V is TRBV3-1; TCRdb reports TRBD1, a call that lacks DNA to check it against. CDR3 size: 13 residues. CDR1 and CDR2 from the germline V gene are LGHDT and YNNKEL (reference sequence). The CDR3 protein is CASSGAWDQPQHF.

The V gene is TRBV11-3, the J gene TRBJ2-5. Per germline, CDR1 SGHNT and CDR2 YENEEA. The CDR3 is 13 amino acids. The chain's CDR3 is CASSLGAAETQYF.

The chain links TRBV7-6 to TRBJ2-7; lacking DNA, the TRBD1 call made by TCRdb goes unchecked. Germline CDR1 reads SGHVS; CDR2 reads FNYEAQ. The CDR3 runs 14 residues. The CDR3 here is CASSFRTGAYEQYF.

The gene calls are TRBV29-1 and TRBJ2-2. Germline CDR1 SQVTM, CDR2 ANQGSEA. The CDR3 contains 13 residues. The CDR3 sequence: CSVASANTGELFF.

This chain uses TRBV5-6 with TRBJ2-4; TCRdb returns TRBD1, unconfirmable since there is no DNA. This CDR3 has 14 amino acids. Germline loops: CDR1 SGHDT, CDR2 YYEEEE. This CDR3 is CASTYIGTENIQYF.

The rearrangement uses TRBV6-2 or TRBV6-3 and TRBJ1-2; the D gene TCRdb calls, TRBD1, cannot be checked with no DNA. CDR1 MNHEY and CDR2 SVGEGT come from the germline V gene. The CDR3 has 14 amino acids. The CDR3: CASSRGQTTYGYTF.

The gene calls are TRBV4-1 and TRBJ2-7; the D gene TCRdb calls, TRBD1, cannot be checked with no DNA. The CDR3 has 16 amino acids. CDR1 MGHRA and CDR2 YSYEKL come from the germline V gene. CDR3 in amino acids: CASSQDFRDREFGQYF.

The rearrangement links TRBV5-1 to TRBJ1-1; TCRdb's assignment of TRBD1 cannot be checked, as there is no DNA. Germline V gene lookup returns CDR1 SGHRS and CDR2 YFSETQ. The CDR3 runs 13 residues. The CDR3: CASSPPDSFDAFF.

CDR3 protein: CASSIWDRADRDGYTF. The rearrangement links TRBV19 to TRBJ1-2; TCRdb proposes TRBD1, but this gene call is untestable without DNA. CDR3 length: 16 residues. Germline V gene data show CDR1 as LNHDA and CDR2 as SQIVND (reference sequence).

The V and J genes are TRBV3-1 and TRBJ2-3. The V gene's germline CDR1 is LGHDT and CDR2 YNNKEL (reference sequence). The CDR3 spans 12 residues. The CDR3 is CASSQESDTQYF.

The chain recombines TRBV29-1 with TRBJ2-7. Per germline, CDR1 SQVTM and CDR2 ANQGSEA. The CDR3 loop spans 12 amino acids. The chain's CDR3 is CSVHDGFHEQYF.

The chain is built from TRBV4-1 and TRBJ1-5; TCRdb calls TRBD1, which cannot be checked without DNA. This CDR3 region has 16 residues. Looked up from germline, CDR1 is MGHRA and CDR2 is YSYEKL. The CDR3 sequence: CASSQDPGQGFQPQHF.

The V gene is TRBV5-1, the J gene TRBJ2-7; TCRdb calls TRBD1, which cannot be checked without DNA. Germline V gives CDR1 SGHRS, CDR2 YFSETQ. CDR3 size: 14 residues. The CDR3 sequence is CASSYRVDSYEQYF.

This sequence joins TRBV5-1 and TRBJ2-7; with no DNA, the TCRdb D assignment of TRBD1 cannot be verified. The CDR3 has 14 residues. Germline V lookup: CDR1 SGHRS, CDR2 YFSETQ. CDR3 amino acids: CASSPRGSSYEQYF.

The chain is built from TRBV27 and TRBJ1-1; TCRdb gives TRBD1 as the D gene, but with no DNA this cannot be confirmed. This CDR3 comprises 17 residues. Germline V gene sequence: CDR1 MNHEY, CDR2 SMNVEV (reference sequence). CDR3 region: CASSSRQSLRVNTEAFF.

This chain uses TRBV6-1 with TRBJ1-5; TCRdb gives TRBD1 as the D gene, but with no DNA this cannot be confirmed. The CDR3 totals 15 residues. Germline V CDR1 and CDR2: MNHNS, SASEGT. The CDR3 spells CASSVGAGGNQPQHF.

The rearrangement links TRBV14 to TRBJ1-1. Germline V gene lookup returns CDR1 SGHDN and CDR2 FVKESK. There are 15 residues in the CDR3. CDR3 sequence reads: CASSQGPDWNTEAFF.

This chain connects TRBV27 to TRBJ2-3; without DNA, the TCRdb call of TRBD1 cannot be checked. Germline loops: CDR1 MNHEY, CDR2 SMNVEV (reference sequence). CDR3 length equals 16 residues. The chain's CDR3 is CASRHKPSGGTDTQYF.

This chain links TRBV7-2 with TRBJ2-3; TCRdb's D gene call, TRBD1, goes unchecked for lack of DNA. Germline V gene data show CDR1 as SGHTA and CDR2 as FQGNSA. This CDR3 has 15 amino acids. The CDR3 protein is CASSLTGAGTDTQYF.

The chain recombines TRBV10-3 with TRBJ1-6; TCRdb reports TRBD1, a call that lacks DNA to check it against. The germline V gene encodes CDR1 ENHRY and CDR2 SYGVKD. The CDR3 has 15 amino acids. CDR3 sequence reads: CAISESDRGNSPLHF.

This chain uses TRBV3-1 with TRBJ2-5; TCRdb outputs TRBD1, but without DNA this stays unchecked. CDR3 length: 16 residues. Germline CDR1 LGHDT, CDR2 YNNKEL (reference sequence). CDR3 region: CASSQDWDRDAETQYF.

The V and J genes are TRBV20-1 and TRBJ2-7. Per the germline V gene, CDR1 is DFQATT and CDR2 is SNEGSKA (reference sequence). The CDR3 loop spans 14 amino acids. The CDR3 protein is CSARDIASSYEQYF.

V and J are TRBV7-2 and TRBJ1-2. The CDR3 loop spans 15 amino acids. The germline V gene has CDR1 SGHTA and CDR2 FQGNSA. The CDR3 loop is CASSLDLSINYGYTF.

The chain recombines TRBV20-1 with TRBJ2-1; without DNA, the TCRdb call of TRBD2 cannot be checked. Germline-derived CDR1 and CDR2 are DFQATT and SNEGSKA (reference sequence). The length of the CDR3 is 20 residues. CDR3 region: CSARQSNSSGGPPSYNEQFF.

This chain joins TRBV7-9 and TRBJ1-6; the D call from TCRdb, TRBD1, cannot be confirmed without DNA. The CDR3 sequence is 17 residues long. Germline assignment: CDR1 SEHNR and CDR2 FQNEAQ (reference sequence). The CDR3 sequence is CASSWQTGGGRNSPLHF.

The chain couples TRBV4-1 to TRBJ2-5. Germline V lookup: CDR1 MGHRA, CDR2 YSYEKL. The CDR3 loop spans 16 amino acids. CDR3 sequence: CASSQDNGMNGETQYF.

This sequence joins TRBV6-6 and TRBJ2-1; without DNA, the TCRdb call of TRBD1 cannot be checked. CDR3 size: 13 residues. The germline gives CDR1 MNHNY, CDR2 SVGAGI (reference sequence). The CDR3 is CASQGRELSQQFF.